The rows below give T cell receptor beta chains drawn from one sample of a study of cytomegalovirus exposure and HLA in healthy donors. TCRdb's table, derived via immunoSEQ multiplex PCR, lists solely in-frame clones and lacks some. In the table there are more than 95,000 clones, about four fifths of which are singletons. The sample was PBMCs. The receptors were gathered from a female donor in good health and CMV-seropositive. The CDR3 runs from the conserved cysteine through the conserved F or W. Fields, in order: V gene, D gene, clone size, J gene, CDR3 DNA, CDR3 protein. D genes are given only for firm matches. A row's size may be missing; if present it is once, few, many or a size class.

TRBV6-5	-	-	TRBJ2-7	TGTGCCTCGGAGGGGGCCTCCTACGAGCAGTACTTC	CASEGASYEQYF
TRBV7-9	-	-	TRBJ2-5	TGTGCCAGCAGCGCCGGGACTCTGGGGGAGACCCAGTACTTC	CASSAGTLGETQYF
TRBV6-1	TRBD1	few	TRBJ2-1	TGTGCCAGCAGTGAATGGGCTAGGACAGGGGGCAATGAGCAGTTCTTC	CASSEWARTGGNEQFF
TRBV28	-	-	TRBJ1-5	TGTGCCAGCAGTTTAAGGGGCCGGACGGATAGCAATCAGCCCCAGCATTTT	CASSLRGRTDSNQPQHF
TRBV10-3	TRBD2	-	TRBJ2-7	TGTGCCATCACCGCTAGCGGGTCCTACGAGCAGTACTTC	CAITASGSYEQYF
TRBV4-1	-	-	TRBJ1-1	TGCGCCAGCAGCCAAACGACGGGGAGGGGAACTGAAGCTTTCTTT	CASSQTTGRGTEAFF
TRBV4-3	-	-	TRBJ1-3	TGCGCCAGCAGCCCCATTACAGGGACTGGAAACACCATATATTTT	CASSPITGTGNTIYF
TRBV6-5	-	-	TRBJ1-6	TGTGCCAGCAGCCGGGACTGGGGGTCACCCCTCCACTTT	CASSRDWGSPLHF
TRBV9	TRBD1	-	TRBJ1-2	TGTGCCAGCAACTCAGATGGACAGGGGGATGTAGATGGCTACACCTTC	CASNSDGQGDVDGYTF
TRBV19	-	few	TRBJ1-5	TGTGCCAGTAGTATCCGGAATCAGCCCCAGCATTTT	CASSIRNQPQHF
TRBV5-3	-	once	TRBJ1-5	TGTGCCAGAAGCCATGACAGGTGGAATCAGCCCCAGCATTTT	CARSHDRWNQPQHF
TRBV28	TRBD2	few	TRBJ2-1	TGTGCCAGCAGTTTATCGCTAGCGGGAGGTCTCAATGAGCAGTTCTTC	CASSLSLAGGLNEQFF
TRBV6-5	-	-	TRBJ1-4	TGTGCCAGCAGTTACTCGAGGGCGCCGGCTAATGAAAAACTGTTTTTT	CASSYSRAPANEKLFF
TRBV7-2	-	-	TRBJ2-7	TGTGCCAGCAGCTTTCCCGGGATAAGGGCCTACGAGCAGTACTTC	CASSFPGIRAYEQYF